The 10 T cell receptor beta chains below were found in one sample sequenced in a study of cytomegalovirus exposure and HLA in healthy donors. PCR involved 60 Vbeta and 13 Jbeta primers. Sequencing was performed with immunoSEQ multiplex PCR; in TCRdb, only in-frame clones are kept and a portion is missing. The repertoire holds about 140,000 clones, with less than 80% as singletons. Sequencing used PBMCs. The receptors were gathered from a man aged 35 to 55 in good health and CMV-seropositive.

This chain joins TRBV5-1 and TRBJ2-3; 7 nucleotides match TRBD1. The germline V gene has CDR1 SGHRS and CDR2 YFSETQ. Trimming took 4 bases from V and 4 from J; bases not matched to a gene: 6. This CDR3 comprises 14 residues. The CDR3 is CASSQRTGADTQYF. The CDR3 DNA follows: TGCGCCAGCAGCCAAAGGACAGGAGCAGATACGCAGTATTTT.

This rearrangement joins TRBV7-8 to TRBJ1-2; TRBD1 matches 7 bases. The CDR3 runs to 15 residues. The germline gives CDR1 SGHVS, CDR2 FQNEAQ. J gave up 6 bases and V 1 base, and 8 bases lay outside the gene matches. CDR3 bases: TGTGCCAGCAGCTTAGTGGCAGGGGGTACCAATGGCTACACCTTC. Its protein product is CASSLVAGGTNGYTF.

J is TRBJ1-4 and V is TRBV19, with 8 bases matching TRBD1. This CDR3 is built from 15 residues. CDR1 and CDR2 from the germline V gene are LNHDA and SQIVND (reference sequence). The J segment lost 0 bases and the V segment lost 5 bases, leaving 2 bases of the junction unmatched. The CDR3 spells CASSGQGATNEKLFF. CDR3 bases: TGTGCCAGTAGTGGACAGGGTGCAACTAATGAAAAACTGTTTTTT.

The chain is built from TRBV4-1 and TRBJ2-3, with D possibly TRBD1 on 5 matching bases. The CDR3 sequence is 17 residues long. Germline V CDR1 and CDR2: MGHRA, YSYEKL. The V end was cut by 2 bases, the J end by 1 base, with 16 bases between. CDR3 amino acids: CASSQRSQGRGTDTQYF. For the CDR3, the DNA is TGCGCCAGCAGCCAAAGGTCGCAGGGAAGAGGCACAGATACGCAGTATTTT.

This rearrangement joins TRBV10-3 to TRBJ1-5; possible D gene TRBD1, 5 bases. The CDR3 is 13 amino acids. V was shortened by 8 bases and J by 5 bases, with 13 bases between the two germline ends. CDR1 is ENHRY and CDR2 is SYGVKD in the germline V gene. CDR3 DNA sequence: TGTGCCATCCGGGGGGACGGAGATCAGCCCCAGCATTTT. Translation: CAIRGDGDQPQHF.

V and J are TRBV11-1 and TRBJ2-2; the D gene is possibly TRBD2 (5 bases). In germline, CDR1 is SGHAT, CDR2 FQDESV (reference sequence). The CDR3 runs to 15 residues. Trimming cost V 5 bases and J 5 bases, with 15 bases left between them. DNA for the CDR3: TGTGCCAGCAGCCGAGAGGGATTAGGAACCGGGGAGCTGTTTTTT. This gives the protein CASSREGLGTGELFF.

The genes are TRBV28 and TRBJ2-7, with 7 bases fitting TRBD2. Per germline, CDR1 MDHEN and CDR2 SYDVKM. V dropped 10 bases and J dropped 2; count of bases not matched to a gene: 8. This CDR3 spans 13 amino acids. CDR3 region: CAILGGSTYEQYF. Written as DNA, the CDR3 is TGTGCCATCCTTGGCGGGAGTACCTACGAGCAGTACTTC.

V is TRBV7-9 and J is TRBJ2-1; possibly TRBD2 for D (5 bases). V lost 5 bases and J lost 3, with 14 bases in between. CDR3 length: 15 amino acids. Germline CDR1 and CDR2: SEHNR and FQNEAQ (reference sequence). The CDR3 here is CASSSLGEHYNEQFF. The CDR3 bases are TGTGCCAGCAGCAGCCTCGGGGAGCACTACAATGAGCAGTTCTTC.

The rearrangement links TRBV27 to TRBJ2-7; 9 bases are a match to TRBD1. Trimming removed 1 base from V and 2 bases from J; junction bases left unmatched: 6. The CDR3 runs to 16 residues. CDR1 and CDR2 from the germline V gene are MNHEY and SMNVEV (reference sequence). CDR3 protein: CASSLFTGTGPYEQYF. CDR3 DNA: TGTGCCAGCAGTTTATTTACCGGGACAGGGCCCTACGAGCAGTACTTC.

This clone has just a few counts. CDR3 protein: CSVGTGNHQPQHF. The CDR3 DNA is TGCAGCGTTGGGACAGGGAACCATCAGCCCCAGCATTTT. This chain connects TRBV29-1 to TRBJ1-5, with 8 positions matching TRBD1. From germline, CDR1 is SQVTM and CDR2 ANQGSEA. V shed 4 bases, J shed 5 bases, and the junction held 4 bases outside the gene matches. The CDR3 extends over 13 amino acids. Combining the CDR3 with reference TRBV29-1 and TRBJ1-5 gives the whole variable domain SAVISQKPSRDICQRGTSLTIQCQVDSQVTMMFWYRQQPGQSLTLIATANQGSEATYESGFVIDKFPISRPNLTFSTLTVSNMSPEDSSIYLCSVGTGNHQPQHFGDGTRLSIL.